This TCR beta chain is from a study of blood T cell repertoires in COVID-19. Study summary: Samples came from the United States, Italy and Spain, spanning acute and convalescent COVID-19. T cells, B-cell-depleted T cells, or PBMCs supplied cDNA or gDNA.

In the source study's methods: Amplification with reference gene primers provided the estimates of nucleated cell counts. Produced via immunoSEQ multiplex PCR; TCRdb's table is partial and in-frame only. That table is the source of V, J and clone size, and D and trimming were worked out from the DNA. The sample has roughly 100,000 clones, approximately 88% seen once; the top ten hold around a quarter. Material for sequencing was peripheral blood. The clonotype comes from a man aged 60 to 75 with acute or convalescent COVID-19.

CDR3 loop: CASSPRGGQNTEAFF. The CDR3 bases are TGCGCCAGCAGCCCTCGGGGGGGGCAAAACACTGAAGCTTTCTTT. This rearrangement joins TRBV5-1 to TRBJ1-1; D may be TRBD1 (6 bases). CDR1 and CDR2 (germline): SGHRS, YFSETQ. This CDR3 has 15 residues. V lost 4 bases and J lost 2, with 15 bases in between. The full variable domain, in which reference TRBV5-1 and TRBJ1-1 provide the parts outside the CDR3, is KAGVTQTPRYLIKTRGQQVTLSCSPISGHRSVSWYQQTPGQGLQFLFEYFSETQRNKGNFPGRFSGRQFSNSRSEMNVSTLELGDSALYLCASSPRGGQNTEAFFGQGTRLTVV.